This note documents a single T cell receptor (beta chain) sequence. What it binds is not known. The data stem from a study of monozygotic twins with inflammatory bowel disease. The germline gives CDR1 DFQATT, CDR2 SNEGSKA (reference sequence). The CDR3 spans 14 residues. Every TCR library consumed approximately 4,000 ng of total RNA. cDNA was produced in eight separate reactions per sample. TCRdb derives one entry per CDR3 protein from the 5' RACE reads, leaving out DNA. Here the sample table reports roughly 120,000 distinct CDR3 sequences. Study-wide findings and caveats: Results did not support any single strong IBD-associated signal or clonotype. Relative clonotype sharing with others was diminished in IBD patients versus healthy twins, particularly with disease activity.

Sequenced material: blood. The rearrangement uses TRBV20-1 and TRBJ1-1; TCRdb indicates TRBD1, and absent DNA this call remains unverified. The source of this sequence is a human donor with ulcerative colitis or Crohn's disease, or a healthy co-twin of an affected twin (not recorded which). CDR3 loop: CSASLGTGDTEAFF.